This TCR beta chain was identified in a study of early T cells in non-severe SARS-CoV-2 infection. TCRdb passed the 5' RACE reads through MiXCR, listing each CDR3 protein once. The profile shows 70,000 to 90,000 distinct CDR3 sequences, about an eighth of them singletons. V lost 4 bases, J lost 3 bases, and 10 bases stayed unmatched. From germline, CDR1 is SGHNT and CDR2 YYREEE (reference sequence). This CDR3 region has 15 residues. This clonotype was seen more than once but under ten times. The source material was whole blood. This chain links TRBV5-4 with TRBJ2-7; 7 nucleotides match TRBD1. The clonotype originates from an adult who was a healthcare worker with PCR-confirmed SARS-CoV-2 infection or an uninfected control (not recorded which). Here the CDR3 DNA reads TGTGCCAGCAGCGGAGGACCGGGACAGAACTACGAGCAGTACTTC. Protein: CASSGGPGQNYEQYF. The full variable domain, in which reference TRBV5-4 and TRBJ2-7 provide the parts outside the CDR3, is ETGVTQSPTHLIKTRGQQVTLRCSSQSGHNTVSWYQQALGQGPQFIFQYYREEENGRGNFPPRFSGLQFPNYSSELNVNALELDDSALYLCASSGGPGQNYEQYFGPGTRLTVT.